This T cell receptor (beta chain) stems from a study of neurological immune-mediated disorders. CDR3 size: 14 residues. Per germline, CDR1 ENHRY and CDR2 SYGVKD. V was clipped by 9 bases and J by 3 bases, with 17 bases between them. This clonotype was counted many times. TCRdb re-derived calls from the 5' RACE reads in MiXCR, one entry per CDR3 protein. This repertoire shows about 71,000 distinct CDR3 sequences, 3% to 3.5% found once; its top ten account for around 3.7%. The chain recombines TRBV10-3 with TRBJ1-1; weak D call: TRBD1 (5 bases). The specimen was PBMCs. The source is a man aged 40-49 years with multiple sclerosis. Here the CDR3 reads CAIKMRGGDTEAFF. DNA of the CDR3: TGTGCCATTAAGATGAGGGGTGGAGACACTGAAGCTTTCTTT.